What follows are 16 T cell receptor beta chains derived from one specimen sequenced in a study of blood T cell repertoires in COVID-19. Sequencing was performed with immunoSEQ multiplex PCR; in TCRdb, only in-frame clones are kept and a portion is missing. This sample has 150,000 to 200,000 clones, with about nine tenths found just once. Material for sequencing was peripheral blood. The receptors shown here come from a man in his 70s with acute or convalescent COVID-19.

V and J are TRBV6-2 or TRBV6-3 and TRBJ1-1; no definite D call. Trimming stripped 5 bases from V and 0 bases from J, with 10 bases between. CDR1 and CDR2 (germline): MNHEY, SVGEGT. CDR3 length equals 14 residues. For the CDR3, the DNA is TGTGCCAGCAGTCCAACCCGGGTGAACACTGAAGCTTTCTTT. This codes for CASSPTRVNTEAFF.

The sample holds a few counts of this clone. The chain uses TRBV5-1 and TRBJ2-5; TRBD1 matches 10 bases. The length of the CDR3 is 15 residues. Germline CDR1 is SGHRS and CDR2 is YFSETQ. After removal of 0 bases from V and 3 bases from J, the junction contained 2 bases not matched to a gene. This CDR3 reads CASSLAGTGEETQYF. The CDR3 DNA is TGCGCCAGCAGCTTGGCCGGGACAGGGGAAGAGACCCAGTACTTC.

The chain carries TRBV5-8 and TRBJ1-2; maybe TRBD1 (5 bases). This CDR3 comprises 13 residues. Germline lookup yields CDR1 SGHTS and CDR2 YDEGEE. V lost 0 bases to trimming and J lost 8 bases, with 11 bases between them. The chain's CDR3 is CASSLDRRGGYTF. The CDR3, as DNA: TGTGCCAGCAGCTTGGACAGGAGAGGAGGCTACACCTTC.

In its sample, this clone was seen once. The chain has TRBV6-5 and TRBJ2-5; no clear D gene. CDR3 length: 12 amino acids. Trimming took 6 bases from V and 3 from J, leaving 8 bases between them. Germline V CDR1 and CDR2: MNHEY, SVGAGI. The CDR3: CASSPQKETQYF. In DNA, the CDR3 is TGTGCCAGCAGCCCCCAGAAAGAGACCCAGTACTTC.

This clone turned up a few times. The genes are TRBV11-2 and TRBJ2-7; TRBD1 matches 10 bases. Germline V CDR1 and CDR2: SGHAT, FQNNGV. Unmatched junction bases numbered 0, after V lost 1 base and J lost 3 bases. CDR3 length: 14 residues. The CDR3 coding sequence is TGTGCCAGCAGCTTAGGGACAGGGGGCTACGAGCAGTACTTC. This gives the protein CASSLGTGGYEQYF.

The chain links TRBV5-1 to TRBJ2-5; 7 bases line up with TRBD1. Per germline, CDR1 SGHRS and CDR2 YFSETQ. V was clipped by 0 bases and J by 1 base; unmatched bases: 9. The CDR3 consists of 17 residues. DNA for the CDR3: TGCGCCAGCAGCTTGGCCAGGGGACAGACTTTCCAAGAGACCCAGTACTTC. It encodes CASSLARGQTFQETQYF.

This clone came up once. The V gene is TRBV11-2, the J gene TRBJ2-1; a weak D match, TRBD1 (6 bases). The CDR3 sequence is 13 residues long. Germline CDR1 reads SGHAT; CDR2 reads FQNNGV. V lost 6 bases and J 7 bases, leaving 13 bases between the germline ends. The CDR3 DNA is TGTGCCAGCAGTTCAACGCAGGGGAATGAGCAGTTCTTC. It specifies CASSSTQGNEQFF.

The rearrangement joins TRBV25-1 to TRBJ2-3; D not resolved. Germline loops: CDR1 MGHDK, CDR2 SYGVNS. This CDR3 comprises 12 residues. Trimming took off 4 bases at V and 4 bases at J, with 6 bases between the two ends. In DNA, the CDR3 is TGTGCCAGCAGTGGTATCGCAGATACGCAGTATTTT. Its protein product is CASSGIADTQYF.

This chain uses TRBV29-1 with TRBJ2-7; the D gene is possibly TRBD2 (5 bases). The CDR3 spans 13 residues. Trimming pared 6 bases from V and 2 bases from J, leaving 14 bases between. Per the germline V gene, CDR1 is SQVTM and CDR2 is ANQGSEA. CDR3 coding DNA: TGCAGCGTAGCGCGGGCGCTAACCTACGAGCAGTACTTC. This translates into CSVARALTYEQYF.

The rearrangement links TRBV6-4 to TRBJ1-1; 10 nucleotides agree with TRBD1. V lost 2 bases, J lost 6 bases, and 0 bases stayed unmatched. The CDR3 contains 13 residues. Germline CDR1 is MRHNA and CDR2 is SNTAGT. Here the CDR3 reads CASSDGTGAEAFF. The CDR3, as DNA: TGTGCCAGCAGTGACGGGACAGGGGCTGAAGCTTTCTTT.

V gene TRBV23-1 combines with J gene TRBJ2-3, with D possibly TRBD1 on 5 matching bases. TRBV23-1 is an ORF, and what it does is uncertain. The CDR3 consists of 16 residues. V gave up 6 bases and J gave up 0 bases, with 16 bases separating them. The CDR3 loop reads CASRQVIPTSTDTQYF. The DNA of the CDR3 is TGCGCCAGCAGACAGGTGATACCTACTAGCACAGATACGCAGTATTTT.

J is TRBJ1-1 and V is TRBV29-1; D is ambiguous. Germline lookup yields CDR1 SQVTM and CDR2 ANQGSEA. There are 14 residues in the CDR3. V was cut by 4 bases and J by 0 bases, with 12 bases left in between. The DNA of the CDR3 is TGCAGCGTTGGAGGATTCGGGTTGAACACTGAAGCTTTCTTT. As protein: CSVGGFGLNTEAFF.

The chain carries TRBV30 and TRBJ2-7; tentative D call: TRBD2 (6 bases). V lost 0 bases, J lost 2 bases, and 20 bases lay in between. The germline gives CDR1 GTSNPN, CDR2 SVGIG (reference sequence). The CDR3 loop spans 17 amino acids. DNA for the CDR3: TGTGCCTGGAGTGTACTACGGGCGGGGCGGACAACCTACGAGCAGTACTTC. Translated, it gives CAWSVLRAGRTTYEQYF.

The CDR3 region is CASSADWGRQQYF. CDR3 DNA sequence: TGTGCCAGCAGCGCGGATTGGGGGCGTCAGCAGTACTTC. The chain is built from TRBV9 and TRBJ2-7; a possible D gene is TRBD1 (6 bases). V lost 3 bases and J 8 bases, leaving 15 bases between the germline ends. Germline assignment: CDR1 SGDLS and CDR2 YYNGEE. CDR3 length: 13 amino acids. Using reference TRBV9 and TRBJ2-7 for the parts outside the CDR3, the full variable domain is DSGVTQTPKHLITATGQRVTLRCSPRSGDLSVYWYQQSLDQGLQFLIQYYNGEERAKGNILERFSAQQFPDLHSELNLSSLELGDSALYFCASSADWGRQQYFGPGTRLTVT.

The CDR3 DNA follows: TGCAGCGTCCGCCTACAGGACTCCTACGAGCAGTACTTC. This gives the protein CSVRLQDSYEQYF. The chain links TRBV29-1 to TRBJ2-7, with a tentative D call TRBD1 (5 bases). Per germline, CDR1 SQVTM and CDR2 ANQGSEA. V lost 6 bases, J lost 0 bases, and 12 bases lay in between. The CDR3 spans 13 residues.

The chain links TRBV15 to TRBJ2-1; no definite D call. This CDR3 has 18 residues. V lost 0 bases to trimming and J lost 4 bases, with 19 bases between them. Germline CDR1 and CDR2: LNHNV and YYDKDF (reference sequence). The CDR3 is CATSRDPPTPALYNEQFF. DNA of the CDR3: TGTGCCACCAGCAGAGATCCTCCGACACCAGCCTTATACAATGAGCAGTTCTTC.